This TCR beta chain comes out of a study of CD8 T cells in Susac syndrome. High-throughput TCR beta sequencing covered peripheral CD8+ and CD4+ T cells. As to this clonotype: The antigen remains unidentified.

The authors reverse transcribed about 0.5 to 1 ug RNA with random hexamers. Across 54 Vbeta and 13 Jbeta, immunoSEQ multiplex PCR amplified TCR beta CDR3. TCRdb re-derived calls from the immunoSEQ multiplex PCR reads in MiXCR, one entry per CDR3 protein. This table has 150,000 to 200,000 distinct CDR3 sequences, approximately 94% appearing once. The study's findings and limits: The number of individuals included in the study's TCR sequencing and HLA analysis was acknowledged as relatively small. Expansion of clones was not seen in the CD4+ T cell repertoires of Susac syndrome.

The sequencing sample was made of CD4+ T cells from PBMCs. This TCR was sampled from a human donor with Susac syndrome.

The CDR3 loop is CASSLAQGRGYEQYF. DNA for the CDR3: TGTGCCAGCAGCTTGGCGCAGGGAAGAGGTTACGAGCAGTACTTC. The chain employs TRBV7-3 and TRBJ2-7, with TRBD1 as a possible D gene (5 bases). The germline V gene encodes CDR1 SGHTA and CDR2 FQGTGA. V was clipped by 3 bases and J by 4 bases, with 16 bases between them. CDR3 length: 15 amino acids. The full variable domain, completed using reference TRBV7-3 and TRBJ2-7, is GAGVSQTPSNKVTEKGKYVELRCDPISGHTALYWYRQSLGQGPEFLIYFQGTGAADDSGLPNDRFFAVRPEGSVSTLKIQRTERGDSAVYLCASSLAQGRGYEQYFGPGTRLTVT.